This paragraph reports one TCR beta chain. The CDR3 has 15 amino acids. Trimming removed 4 bases from V and 0 bases from J; junction bases left unmatched: 6. CDR1 MNHEY and CDR2 SMNVEV come from the germline V gene (reference sequence). Primers included in the PCR were 60 Vbeta and 13 Jbeta primers. Assay used: immunoSEQ multiplex PCR; TCRdb lists only in-frame clones, some missing. The table counts about 120,000 clones; around 4% lies in the top ten. The record originates from a study of cytomegalovirus exposure and HLA in healthy donors. Study overall: Unique TCR beta sequences numbering around 110 million came from approximately 180 million T cells in an earlier analysis. As released early, the data held 75 million to 90 million unique TCRs from HLA-typed donors.

The receptor comes from a man younger than 30 in good health and CMV-seronegative. The chain links TRBV27 to TRBJ2-7; 7 bases line up with TRBD1. Input material: PBMCs. The CDR3 sequence: CASSSAGTDSYEQYF. CDR3 coding DNA: TGTGCCAGCAGTTCAGCCGGGACAGACTCCTACGAGCAGTACTTC.